This section outlines one T cell receptor beta chain sequence together with its context. The germline gives CDR1 SGHTA, CDR2 FQGTGA. V shed 4 bases and J shed 5 bases, with 10 bases lying between them. CDR3 length: 13 residues. The source of the sample is a study of blood T cell repertoires in COVID-19. For the study at large: Samples representing acute and convalescent COVID-19 were sourced from the United States, Italy and Spain.

Original data processing: Reference gene primer amplification gave estimated nucleated cell counts. The table came from immunoSEQ multiplex PCR; TCRdb's copy has only in-frame clones and leaves some out. V and J calls and clone size come straight from that table; D and trimming were deduced from the DNA. The table has 85,000 to 130,000 clones, about 89% seen once; the top ten hold 4.5% to 5.5%. Sequenced input: peripheral blood. This sequence joins TRBV7-3 and TRBJ2-3; D is possibly TRBD2 (6 bases). This receptor was taken from a human donor in a cohort sampled during active COVID-19. The CDR3 is CASSSGLRDTQYF. The CDR3 DNA is TGTGCCAGCAGCTCGGGACTGCGAGATACGCAGTATTTT.